These 16 T cell receptor beta chains were all obtained from the same sample, sequenced in a study of T-cell reconstitution after alpha-beta-depleted transplantation in children. The authors prepared the TCRbeta library with unique molecular identifiers. TCRdb recomputed calls from the PCR reads with MiXCR, one row per CDR3 protein. The sample yields some 350,000 distinct CDR3 sequences, over 9% seen once. The specimen comprised PBMCs from the stem cell graft donor, sampled from the stem cell graft. Receptors were obtained from a human donor who donated a stem cell graft to a child with acute lymphoblastic leukemia.

The J gene is TRBJ2-3, the V gene TRBV4-3; D call uncertain. Trimming pared 0 bases from V and 1 base from J, leaving 8 bases between. CDR3 length: 15 amino acids. From germline, CDR1 is LGHNA and CDR2 YSLEER. The CDR3 region is CASSQDLERTDTQYF. CDR3 coding DNA: TGCGCCAGCAGCCAAGATTTGGAGCGCACAGATACGCAGTATTTT.

This clonotype was detected only a few times. The V call is TRBV27, the J call TRBJ2-7, with 11 bases matching TRBD2. This CDR3 is built from 15 residues. Germline V CDR1 and CDR2: MNHEY, SMNVEV (reference sequence). With V trimmed by 6 bases and J by 5 bases, 9 bases remained unmatched. The CDR3 DNA follows: TGTGCCAGCAGCATATATAGCGGGAGGGCCGACGAGCAGTACTTC. Protein product: CASSIYSGRADEQYF.

This clonotype was seen many times. CDR3 region: CASSFFWVGTNPRSSYNEQFF. The CDR3 nucleotides are TGTGCCAGCAGTTTTTTTTGGGTCGGGACTAATCCAAGAAGCTCCTACAATGAGCAGTTCTTC. This chain connects TRBV28 to TRBJ2-1, with TRBD2 identical over 7 bases. Trimming at V came to 3 bases and at J to 0 bases, leaving 20 bases not matched to a gene. The CDR3 length is 21 residues. CDR1 and CDR2 (germline): MDHEN, SYDVKM.

In DNA, the CDR3 is TGTGCCACCAGCCGGGACAGAGCTAACTATGGCTACACCTTC. Translation gives CATSRDRANYGYTF. This rearrangement joins TRBV15 to TRBJ1-2, with TRBD1 matching 7 bases. The CDR3 covers 14 residues. The germline CDR1 and CDR2 sequences are LNHNV and YYDKDF (reference sequence). Trimming removed 5 bases from V and 0 bases from J; junction bases left unmatched: 3.

In this sample, this clonotype turned up a few times. The gene calls are TRBV29-1 and TRBJ1-5, with 8 bases that match TRBD1. The trim removed 0 bases at V and 0 bases at J, leaving 7 bases unmatched. The CDR3 length is 17 residues. CDR1 is SQVTM and CDR2 is ANQGSEA in the germline V gene. The CDR3 sequence: CSVEEGRTGSSNQPQHF. CDR3 DNA: TGCAGCGTTGAAGAAGGTCGGACAGGGAGTAGCAATCAGCCCCAGCATTTT.

This rearrangement joins TRBV12-3 or TRBV12-4 to TRBJ1-6; TRBD1 matches 7 bases. V shed 6 bases, J shed 8 bases, and the junction held 10 bases outside the gene matches. This CDR3 comprises 15 residues. The CDR3 spells CASSSRQGPHSPLHF. For the CDR3, the DNA is TGTGCCAGCAGCTCTAGACAGGGACCCCATTCACCCCTCCACTTT.

There are a few counts of this clonotype. The rearrangement joins TRBV27 to TRBJ2-2; maybe TRBD1 (5 bases). Trimming cost V 3 bases and J 2 bases, with 13 bases left between them. The length of the CDR3 is 16 residues. In germline, CDR1 is MNHEY, CDR2 SMNVEV (reference sequence). This CDR3 reads CASSFDLGLNTGELFF. DNA of the CDR3: TGTGCCAGCAGTTTCGATCTGGGGCTAAACACCGGGGAGCTGTTTTTT.

This clonotype was found a few times. V usage is TRBV20-1 and J usage is TRBJ1-5; 10 nucleotides align to TRBD1. J gave up 4 bases and V 3 bases, and 18 bases lay outside the gene matches. The germline V gene encodes CDR1 DFQATT and CDR2 SNEGSKA (reference sequence). The CDR3 totals 19 residues. CDR3 nucleotide sequence: TGCAGTGCTAGTTTACTGGGGATATTGGGACAGGGGTCGAATCAGCCCCAGCATTTT. It yields the protein CSASLLGILGQGSNQPQHF.

Ten or more counts support this clonotype. Its ends do not fully match the called genes, so a read error is possible. This chain connects TRBV5-1 to TRBJ2-7; D gene ambiguous. The V gene's germline CDR1 is SGHRS and CDR2 YFSETQ. The CDR3 loop spans 12 amino acids. The CDR3 bases are TGTGCCAGCAGCCTGGACGGCTACGAGCAGTACTTC. It encodes CASSLDGYEQYF.

V usage is TRBV7-3 and J usage is TRBJ2-7; a possible D gene is TRBD2 (5 bases). V shed 3 bases and J shed 6 bases, with 18 bases lying between them. This CDR3 has 15 residues. Germline V lookup: CDR1 SGHTA, CDR2 FQGTGA. CDR3 bases: TGTGCCAGCAGCTTTAAGCTAGCAACGGCCTGCGAGCAGTACTTC. Its protein is CASSFKLATACEQYF.

V and J are TRBV4-3 and TRBJ1-4; 7 nucleotides align to TRBD1. CDR1 is LGHNA, CDR2 YSLEER, per germline. V was pared by 3 bases and J by 4 bases, with 5 bases of the junction left unmatched. The CDR3 is 15 residues long. The CDR3 loop is CASSQPGQDNEKLFF. CDR3 DNA sequence: TGCGCCAGCAGCCAGCCCGGACAGGATAATGAAAAACTGTTTTTT.

The chain couples TRBV9 to TRBJ2-3; TRBD2 agrees at 7 bases. The CDR3 consists of 15 residues. The V gene's germline CDR1 is SGDLS and CDR2 YYNGEE. J gave up 3 bases and V 5 bases, and 9 bases lay outside the gene matches. DNA for the CDR3: TGTGCCAGCAGTAAAGGGACTATCGAAACAGATACGCAGTATTTT. Translating it yields CASSKGTIETDTQYF.

The gene calls are TRBV27 and TRBJ1-2, with 7 bases aligning to TRBD1. CDR3 length: 16 residues. CDR1 MNHEY and CDR2 SMNVEV come from the germline V gene (reference sequence). V was clipped by 3 bases and J by 6 bases; unmatched bases: 13. CDR3 nucleotides: TGTGCCAGCAGTTTCTCGGCAGGGGGGGAAATGAATGGCTACACCTTC. This sequence encodes CASSFSAGGEMNGYTF.

This rearrangement joins TRBV12-5 to TRBJ2-4; perhaps D is TRBD1 or TRBD2 (5 bases each). V was pared by 9 bases and J by 4 bases, with 10 bases between. The CDR3 loop spans 12 amino acids. Germline loops: CDR1 LGHNT, CDR2 FRNRAP. Written as DNA, the CDR3 is TGTGCTAGCTGGGACGGTAAAAACATTCAGTACTTC. As protein: CASWDGKNIQYF.

This clonotype has at least ten counts. The chain employs TRBV12-3 or TRBV12-4 and TRBJ2-2; D is tentatively TRBD1 or TRBD2 (6 bases each). This CDR3 comprises 15 residues. The V and J ends lost 6 bases and 0 bases respectively, with 11 bases between them. CDR3 sequence (DNA): TGTGCCAGCAGCGTGGGGGGCCCGAACACCGGGGAGCTGTTTTTT. It encodes CASSVGGPNTGELFF.

The rearrangement uses TRBV20-1 and TRBJ2-7; D ambiguous. V was clipped by 7 bases and J by 9 bases, with 13 bases between them. Per the germline V gene, CDR1 is DFQATT and CDR2 is SNEGSKA (reference sequence). The CDR3 is 10 residues long. As DNA, the CDR3 is TGCAGTGTTCAATCTGGCGGGCAGTACTTC. This encodes CSVQSGGQYF.